Sequencing of this T cell receptor beta chain was carried out in a study of T cells in Graves' hyperthyroidism and ophthalmopathy. This clonotype came up many times. What it binds is unknown. Germline CDR1 reads SGHTA; CDR2 reads FQGNSA. Trimming pared 1 base from V and 4 bases from J, leaving 10 bases between. The CDR3 consists of 14 residues. Amplification of TCR beta CDR3 regions used RNA as the template. TCR CDR3 regions were first amplified by RT-PCR with HTBI primers. TCRdb itself ran the multiplex PCR reads through MiXCR, one entry per CDR3 protein. The table has approximately 610,000 distinct CDR3 sequences, roughly 14% seen once. Findings and caveats of the study: Appearing also in blood were most of the thyroid clonotypes expanded above 0.001.

A patient was excluded if there was uncontrolled infection, other autoimmune disease, pregnancy or lactation. PBMCs were sourced from more than 7.5 ml fresh peripheral blood. The chain joins TRBV7-2 to TRBJ2-5; D remains unclear. The sample taken for sequencing was blood. The clonotype comes from a woman aged 40 to 50 with Graves' ophthalmopathy. The CDR3: CASSLESIGETQYF. CDR3 DNA: TGTGCCAGCAGCTTAGAGTCGATAGGAGAGACCCAGTACTTC.